The TCR beta chain under discussion was sequenced for a study of identical twins. The study's findings and limits: Shared out-of-frame alpha sequences (those common to twins) showed excess low generation probability.

About this clonotype itself: Its antigen is still unknown.

A universal primer site arose from template switching, and cDNA bore unique molecular identifiers. TCRdb processed the 5' RACE reads anew with MiXCR; each CDR3 protein has one entry. This repertoire shows about 720,000 distinct CDR3 sequences, roughly 18% found once; its top ten account for roughly 13%. The germline gives CDR1 WSHSY, CDR2 SAAADI. The CDR3 extends over 13 amino acids. The V and J ends lost 10 bases and 0 bases respectively, with 13 bases between them. The same sample was also studied in work on T cells expressing NK-cell markers. From that second work: Only alpha-beta TCR T cells were sorted in several experiments, using an anti-gamma-delta TCR antibody. Expanded NKG2C+ T cell clones had unclear HCMV specificity.

Input material: PBMCs. This chain connects TRBV10-2 to TRBJ2-7; TRBD1 is a possible D gene (5 bases). The origin of this receptor is a young woman in good health. This chain's CDR3 is CATRTTSSYEQYF. The CDR3 nucleotides read TGCGCCACCAGGACAACGAGCTCCTACGAGCAGTACTTC.